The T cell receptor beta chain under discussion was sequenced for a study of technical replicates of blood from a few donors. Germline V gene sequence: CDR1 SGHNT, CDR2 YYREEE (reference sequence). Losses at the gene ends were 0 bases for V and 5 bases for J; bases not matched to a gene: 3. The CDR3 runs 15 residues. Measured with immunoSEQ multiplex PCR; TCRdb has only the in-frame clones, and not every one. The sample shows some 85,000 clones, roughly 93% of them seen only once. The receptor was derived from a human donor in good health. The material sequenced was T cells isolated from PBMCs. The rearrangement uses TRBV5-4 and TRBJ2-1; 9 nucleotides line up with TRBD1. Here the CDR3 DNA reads TGTGCCAGCAGCTTGGGACAGGGGGTGAACAATGAGCAGTTCTTC. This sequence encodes CASSLGQGVNNEQFF.